Sequencing of this TCR beta chain was carried out in a study of identifying expanded T cells in peripheral blood. Unmatched junction bases numbered 8, after V lost 0 bases and J lost 3 bases. Germline values: CDR1 SGHTS, CDR2 YDEGEE. The CDR3 spans 17 residues. Healthy donors had no documented immune events, such as infections, while sampled. Sequencing used immunoSEQ multiplex PCR; TCRdb keeps in-frame clones, though not all of them. The repertoire includes 85,000 to 100,000 clones, around 89% of them detected once, and roughly 4.2% sits in the top ten. The clonotype comes from a person aged 18 to 70 in good health. Sequences were obtained from blood. This rearrangement joins TRBV5-8 to TRBJ2-2; 7 nucleotides align to TRBD1. The CDR3 protein is CASSLGSSGGYTGELFF. The CDR3 DNA follows: TGTGCCAGCAGCTTGGGATCGTCAGGGGGATACACCGGGGAGCTGTTTTTT.